Described below is a single T cell receptor (beta chain) sequence and its context. The sample is drawn from a study of blood T cell repertoires in COVID-19. Across the study: Nucleic acid was either cDNA or gDNA, and it came from T cells, B-cell-depleted T cells, or PBMCs.

Individuals aged about 18 to 89 years were recruited from 20 to 25 US areas. Cohorts were determined from participant-reported clinical history. There are 14 residues in the CDR3. From germline, CDR1 is GTSNPN and CDR2 SVGIG (reference sequence). Trimming at V came to 1 base and at J to 6 bases, leaving 2 bases not matched to a gene. Profiling relied on immunoSEQ multiplex PCR, and the TCRdb table lists in-frame clones only, not all of them. The sample holds about 270,000 clones, around 90% seen once. The source material was PBMCs or T cells enriched from blood (not recorded which). This clonotype was sampled from a middle-aged woman with acute COVID-19. The chain links TRBV30 to TRBJ1-6; 8 nucleotides agree with TRBD1. The CDR3 DNA reads TGTGCCTGGAGTGAGGGGACAGGTAATTCACCCCTCCACTTT. This sequence encodes CAWSEGTGNSPLHF.